These T cell receptor beta chains were read from a single sample in a study of clonality assessment in lymphoblastic leukemia. Using its own MiXCR run on the PCR reads, TCRdb lists one record per CDR3 protein. The sample lists some 290 distinct CDR3 sequences; around 29% were seen once. Receptors were obtained from a human donor with acute lymphoblastic leukemia. The CDR3 runs from the conserved cysteine through the conserved F or W. The D gene is left open where the match is weak. Where a row states a size, it is once, few, many or the class of an expanded clone; other rows omit it.

16,-,-,TRBV5-1,TRBJ1-6,TGCGCCATCAGACAAGGGCAGGGCGGTTTCAATTCACCCCTCCACTTT,CAIRQGQGGFNSPLHF
16,-,-,TRBV14,TRBJ2-5,TGTGCCAGCAGCCAAGATTGGGGGGAACTTCAAGAGACCCAGTACTTC,CASSQDWGELQETQYF
15,-,-,TRBV10-3,TRBJ2-1,TGTGCCAGCGCCCGGGCGCCGAGCTCCTACAATGAGCAGTTCTTC,CASARAPSSYNEQFF
15,-,TRBD1,TRBV3-1,TRBJ2-7,TGTGCCAGCAGCCAAGACCGAGGGACAGCCTACGAGCAGTACTTC,CASSQDRGTAYEQYF
17,-,-,TRBV3-1,TRBJ2-3,TGTGCCAGCAGCCAAGATTGGGGACACTATGATACAGATACGCAGTATTTT,CASSQDWGHYDTDTQYF
16,hyperexpanded,-,TRBV5-1,TRBJ1-6,TGCGCCAGCAGACAAGGGCAGGGCGGTTTTAATTCACCCCTCCACTTT,CASRQGQGGFNSPLHF
14,few,TRBD2,TRBV27,TRBJ2-1,TGTGCCAGCGGGACTAGCGGGAGTTTCAATGAGCAGTTCTTC,CASGTSGSFNEQFF
14,few,TRBD1,TRBV11-2,TRBJ2-2,TGTGCCAGCAGCTTCGACAGGGATACCGGGGAGCTGTTTTTT,CASSFDRDTGELFF
16,large,TRBD2,TRBV5-6,TRBJ2-1,TGTGCCAGCAGCTCAGGGACTAGCGGCTCCTACAATGAGCAGTTCTTC,CASSSGTSGSYNEQFF
17,-,-,TRBV24-1,TRBJ2-2,TGTGCCACCAGTGATTGGAAGGGGGAGGAGGACACCGGGGAGCTGTTTTTT,CATSDWKGEEDTGELFF
13,-,-,TRBV14,TRBJ2-7,TGTGCCAGCAGCCCGGGAAGGGGGGGCGAGCAGTACTTC,CASSPGRGGEQYF
16,-,-,TRBV24-1,TRBJ2-1,TGTGCCACCAGTGATTTCCTGGCGGGGACCTGCAATGAGCAGTTCTTC,CATSDFLAGTCNEQFF
15,few,TRBD1,TRBV3-1,TRBJ2-3,TGTGCCAGCAGCCGGGGACAGAGAATCACAGATACGCAGTATTTT,CASSRGQRITDTQYF
14,few,-,TRBV12-3/TRBV12-4,TRBJ1-2,TGTGCCAGCAGTTTAGCGCAGACAGTCTATGGCTACACCTTC,CASSLAQTVYGYTF
14,-,TRBD2,TRBV29-1,TRBJ2-1,TGCAGCGTTGAAGGACTAGCGGGAGGGTATGAGCAGTTCTTC,CSVEGLAGGYEQFF
14,large,TRBD2,TRBV5-6,TRBJ2-7,TGTGCCAGCAGCTTCGGGACTAATAACTACGAGCAGTACTTC,CASSFGTNNYEQYF
18,-,TRBD2,TRBV7-9,TRBJ2-5,TGTGCCAGCAGCTTTCAAGAGCTAGCGGGAGGAAGGGTGGAGACCCAGTACTTC,CASSFQELAGGRVETQYF
14,-,-,TRBV5-1,TRBJ2-1,TGCGCCAGCAGCGAAGTGGCCTCTACCAATGAGCAGTTCTTC,CASSEVASTNEQFF
14,-,-,TRBV19,TRBJ2-5,TGTGCCAGTAGTATAAATCCGGTGGAGTGGACCCAGTACTTC,CASSINPVEWTQYF
15,-,-,TRBV12-3/TRBV12-4,TRBJ2-7,TGTGCCAGCAGTTTATCCCGGAAAGGGTGGGACGAGCAGTACTTC,CASSLSRKGWDEQYF
15,-,-,TRBV4-2,TRBJ2-5,TGTGCCAGCAGCCCCAGCAGTACTAGTATAGAGACCCAGTACTTC,CASSPSSTSIETQYF
13,hyperexpanded,-,TRBV11-2,TRBJ2-2,TGTGCCAGCAGCACACAACTAGTTCGGGAGCTGTTTTTT,CASSTQLVRELFF
15,large,-,TRBV5-4,TRBJ2-3,TGTGCCAGCAGCCCCGGGGTTACTAGCACAGATACGCAGTATTTT,CASSPGVTSTDTQYF
16,-,TRBD1,TRBV15,TRBJ1-1,TGTGCCACCAGCAGAGGCGAGGACAGGGTGAACACTGAAGCTTTCTTT,CATSRGEDRVNTEAFF
14,large,-,TRBV11-2,TRBJ2-3,TGTGCCAGCACCCTGGGTCCAGTCACAGATACGCAGTATTTT,CASTLGPVTDTQYF
16,-,TRBD2,TRBV3-1,TRBJ2-1,TGTGCCAGCAGCCGAGTAGCGGGCCTTACCTACAATGAGCAGTTCTTC,CASSRVAGLTYNEQFF
15,large,-,TRBV4-1,TRBJ2-6,TGCGCCAGCAGCCTGAGCCTTACTGGGGCCAACGTCCTGACTTTC,CASSLSLTGANVLTF
15,large,TRBD1,TRBV4-1,TRBJ1-1,TGCGCCAGCAGCCAGCAGGGGGCGCGGAACACTGAAGCTTTCTTT,CASSQQGARNTEAFF
16,large,TRBD2,TRBV12-3/TRBV12-4,TRBJ2-5,TGTGCCAGCAGTTTCGGGGGGACTAGCGAACAAGAGACCCAGTACTTC,CASSFGGTSEQETQYF
14,-,TRBD2,TRBV7-9,TRBJ2-7,TGTGCCAGCAGTGGGACGGGAGGAACCTACGAGCAGTACTTC,CASSGTGGTYEQYF
15,-,TRBD1,TRBV15,TRBJ2-3,TGTGCCACCAGCATCCCGGGACAGGGCACAGATACGCAGTATTTT,CATSIPGQGTDTQYF
15,large,-,TRBV5-4,TRBJ2-2,TGTGCCAGCAGTTGGGGGTTCACGAACACCGGGGAGCTGTTTTTT,CASSWGFTNTGELFF
16,-,-,TRBV4-1,TRBJ1-2,TGCGCCAGCAGCCAAGAATTGGTGGGGGTTGGCTATGGCTACACCTTC,CASSQELVGVGYGYTF
14,-,TRBD1,TRBV30,TRBJ2-7,TGTGCCTGGAGTCGCGAGACAGGGGACTACGAGCAGTACTTC,CAWSRETGDYEQYF
14,once,-,TRBV10-2,TRBJ1-1,TGCGCCAGCAGTGAGTCGTTAGGGAACACTGAAGCTTTCTTT,CASSESLGNTEAFF
16,-,-,TRBV5-1,TRBJ1-4,TGCACCAGCAGCTTGGCCTTGACCAGGGAGGGGGAAAAACTGTTTTTT,CTSSLALTREGEKLFF
16,large,TRBD1,TRBV5-4,TRBJ1-2,TGTGCCAGCAGCTTACCAGGGGGGCCCTCTAACTATGGCTACACCTTC,CASSLPGGPSNYGYTF
15,few,TRBD1,TRBV12-5,TRBJ2-3,TGTGCTAGTGGTAACGGACAGGCTAGCACAGATACGCAGTATTTT,CASGNGQASTDTQYF
11,large,-,TRBV12-3/TRBV12-4,TRBJ2-1,TGTGCCAGCAGCTTCTACAATGAGCAGTTCTTC,CASSFYNEQFF
15,few,TRBD2,TRBV7-9,TRBJ2-1,TGTGCCAGCAGCCCCGGGACTAGCTTTCGGAATGAGCAGTTCTTC,CASSPGTSFRNEQFF
15,-,-,TRBV4-2,TRBJ2-5,TGTGCCAGCAGCCCCGGCAGTACTAGTATAGAGACCCAGTACTTC,CASSPGSTSIETQYF
11,hyperexpanded,-,TRBV11-2,TRBJ1-1,TGTGCCAGCAGCTTAGAAGGGACGATATTCTTT,CASSLEGTIFF
13,large,-,TRBV7-2,TRBJ2-2,TGTGCCAGCAGCTCGAACCTGCGCGGGGAGCTGTTTTTT,CASSSNLRGELFF
15,-,-,TRBV11-2,TRBJ2-6,TGTGCCAGCAGCTTAGATGTTTTGGGGGCCAACGTCCTGACTTTC,CASSLDVLGANVLTF
15,-,-,TRBV7-9,TRBJ1-2,TGTGCCAGCAGCTTAGCTCTACCTTCTAACTATGGCTACACCTTC,CASSLALPSNYGYTF
16,large,TRBD1,TRBV4-2,TRBJ2-5,TGTGCCAGCAGCAAAGGGCGGGACAGGGCAGGCGAGACCCAGTACTTC,CASSKGRDRAGETQYF
14,hyperexpanded,-,TRBV4-2,TRBJ2-1,TGTGCCAGCAGCCAAGATACGTCTAGACATGAGCAGTTCTTC,CASSQDTSRHEQFF
15,few,TRBD2,TRBV11-2,TRBJ2-7,TGTGCCAGCAGCCTTGGACTAGCGGGAGCCTACGAGCAGTACTTC,CASSLGLAGAYEQYF
13,few,TRBD1,TRBV6-5,TRBJ1-1,TGTGCCAGCAGTAAACAGGGGAGCACTGAAGCTTTCTTT,CASSKQGSTEAFF
13,few,TRBD1,TRBV5-6,TRBJ2-3,TGTGCCAGCAGCCCCGGGACAGGGGGTCCTCAGTATTTT,CASSPGTGGPQYF
13,once,TRBD1,TRBV6-5,TRBJ1-1,TGTGCCAGCAGAACACAGGGGGCGGTTCAAGCTTTCTTT,CASRTQGAVQAFF